The 12 T cell receptor beta chains in this list originate from one sample, sequenced in a study of blood T cell repertoires in COVID-19. Repertoires were generated with immunoSEQ multiplex PCR, while TCRdb's copy carries only in-frame clones and drops some. The sample consists of some 380,000 clones, about 90% of them appearing once. The source material was PBMCs or T cells enriched from blood (not recorded which). The origin of the receptors is a man aged 30-40 years who had recovered from COVID-19.

The chain employs TRBV18 and TRBJ1-3; D possibly corresponds to TRBD1 (6 bases). The germline V gene has CDR1 KGHSH and CDR2 LQKENI. CDR3 length equals 15 residues. Trimming stripped 4 bases from V and 0 bases from J, with 10 bases between. The CDR3 loop is CASSQDRLSGNTIYF. CDR3 coding DNA: TGTGCCAGCTCACAGGACAGACTCTCTGGAAACACCATATATTTT.

This clone was observed once. This chain connects TRBV7-3 to TRBJ2-1; D unresolved. The ends were cut back, 5 bases at V and 7 bases at J, with 15 bases in the middle. The CDR3 sequence is 14 residues long. The germline CDR1 and CDR2 sequences are SGHTA and FQGTGA. CDR3 amino acids: CASSPPGRMNEQFF. DNA for the CDR3: TGTGCCAGCAGCCCTCCGGGTCGCATGAATGAGCAGTTCTTC.

Comment on this clone: A much larger clone differs from this one at a single base, so this may be a read error. This chain uses TRBV6-5 with TRBJ1-1; D possibly corresponds to TRBD1 (6 bases). CDR3 length: 13 residues. Trimming cost V 4 bases and J 2 bases, with 8 bases left between them. Germline lookup yields CDR1 MNHEY and CDR2 SVGAGI. CDR3 coding DNA: TGTGCCAGCAGTTGGGACACTAACACTGAAGCTTTCTTT. Amino acids: CASSWDTNTEAFF.

The rearrangement links TRBV6-5 to TRBJ2-7, with 10 bases matching TRBD1. The germline V gene encodes CDR1 MNHEY and CDR2 SVGAGI. The trim removed 6 bases at V and 5 bases at J, leaving 7 bases unmatched. This CDR3 comprises 14 residues. In DNA form, the CDR3 reads TGTGCCAGCAGAAAAGACAGGGGGCGAAACGAGCAGTACTTC. Translation: CASRKDRGRNEQYF.

The gene calls are TRBV3-1 (or the pseudogene TRBV3-2) and TRBJ2-3; a weak D match, TRBD1 (5 bases). The CDR3 sequence is 14 residues long. Between the trimmed V and J ends, which lost 4 bases and 4 bases, there was a span of 12 bases. From germline, CDR1 is LGHDT and CDR2 YNNKEL (reference sequence). The CDR3 sequence is CASSPQGRADTQYF. The DNA of the CDR3 is TGTGCCAGCAGCCCCCAGGGCCGGGCAGATACGCAGTATTTT.

The rearrangement joins TRBV25-1 to TRBJ2-7; tentatively, D is TRBD2 (6 bases). The CDR3 runs to 13 residues. Trimming took 7 bases from V and 5 from J, leaving 15 bases between them. Germline assignment: CDR1 MGHDK and CDR2 SYGVNS. CDR3 in DNA: TGTGCCAGCATTGGAGGGTGGTCCGACGAGCAGTACTTC. This sequence encodes CASIGGWSDEQYF.

The DNA for the CDR3 is TGTGCCAGCAGTTACTCTTCGGGATACTATGGCTACACCTTC. Encoded protein: CASSYSSGYYGYTF. The chain couples TRBV6-5 to TRBJ1-2; D ambiguous. The CDR3 covers 14 residues. Germline V gene sequence: CDR1 MNHEY, CDR2 SVGAGI. The ends were cut back, 0 bases at V and 3 bases at J, with 8 bases in the middle.

The rearrangement links TRBV4-2 to TRBJ1-1; 7 nucleotides line up with TRBD1. The junction had 9 bases not matched to a gene; V was cut back by 5 bases and J by 3 bases. The CDR3 length is 15 residues. Germline loops: CDR1 LGHNA, CDR2 YNFKEQ. The chain's CDR3 is CASSTRDRDYTEAFF. DNA for the CDR3: TGTGCCAGCAGCACCCGGGACAGAGACTACACTGAAGCTTTCTTT.

The chain has TRBV10-2 and TRBJ1-1; TRBD1 matches at 7 bases. Unmatched junction bases numbered 8, after V lost 3 bases and J lost 4 bases. The CDR3 covers 15 residues. Germline CDR1 is WSHSY and CDR2 is SAAADI. This chain's CDR3 is CASSEQGPPGTEAFF. The DNA for the CDR3 is TGCGCCAGCAGTGAACAGGGGCCCCCTGGCACTGAAGCTTTCTTT.

V and J are TRBV2 and TRBJ2-5; 7 bases are shared with TRBD1. Per the germline V gene, CDR1 is SNHLY and CDR2 is FYNNEI. The J segment lost 4 bases and the V segment lost 7 bases, leaving 3 bases of the junction unmatched. This CDR3 has 12 amino acids. CDR3 DNA sequence: TGTGCCAGCAAAGGGGGCTCAGAGACCCAGTACTTC. Amino acid sequence: CASKGGSETQYF.

The chain employs TRBV6-5 and TRBJ1-1; no firm D call. The CDR3 has 15 residues. Deletions cut 0 bases from V and 4 bases from J, with 12 bases between. Germline CDR1 MNHEY, CDR2 SVGAGI. CDR3 sequence (DNA): TGTGCCAGCAGTTACTCGGTTAACGGAGGCACTGAAGCTTTCTTT. This encodes CASSYSVNGGTEAFF.

The CDR3 sequence: CASSYRERGTEAFF. The CDR3 coding sequence is TGTGCCAGCAGCTACAGGGAGAGGGGCACTGAAGCTTTCTTT. The chain couples TRBV7-9 to TRBJ1-1; D is perhaps TRBD1 (6 bases). Germline V lookup: CDR1 SEHNR, CDR2 FQNEAQ (reference sequence). V lost 4 bases, J lost 4 bases, and 13 bases lay in between. The length of the CDR3 is 14 residues.